The 28 T cell receptor beta chains in this list originate from one sample, sequenced in a study of T cells in localized non-small cell lung cancer. Here immunoSEQ multiplex PCR was the method, and the copy in TCRdb shows in-frame clones only, minus some. Seen here are roughly 40,000 clones, 88% observed once, and the top ten hold less than 3.5%. The sequenced sample was peripheral blood, obtained before any cancer treatment. These receptor sequences come from a woman aged 40-75 years with stage I lung adenocarcinoma.

The J gene is TRBJ1-3, the V gene TRBV5-1; a possible D gene is TRBD1 (5 bases). Trimming removed 4 bases at V and 2 bases at J, with 10 bases between. The CDR3 sequence is 14 residues long. Germline CDR1 SGHRS, CDR2 YFSETQ. The CDR3 loop reads CASSPGGAGNTIYF. CDR3 DNA sequence: TGCGCCAGCAGCCCGGGAGGGGCTGGAAACACCATATATTTT.

This clone is a singleton in its sample. The chain couples TRBV6-6 to TRBJ2-3, with D possibly being TRBD2 (6 bases). This CDR3 has 16 residues. V was trimmed by 4 bases and J by 2 bases, leaving 16 bases between them. From germline, CDR1 is MNHNY and CDR2 SVGAGI (reference sequence). Here the CDR3 DNA reads TGTGCCAGCAGTTTACCCCTCAGCGGGCACACAGATACGCAGTATTTT. Translated: CASSLPLSGHTDTQYF.

The V gene is TRBV10-3, the J gene TRBJ1-5; no definite D call. V lost 10 bases, J lost 0 bases, and 13 bases lay in between. Per germline, CDR1 ENHRY and CDR2 SYGVKD. The CDR3 is 14 amino acids. CDR3 sequence reads: CATATGISNQPQHF. The CDR3 nucleotides are TGTGCCACCGCGACGGGAATTAGCAATCAGCCCCAGCATTTT.

The CDR3 region is CASSTQTGGGTEAFF. Written as DNA, the CDR3 is TGTGCCAGTAGTACGCAGACAGGGGGCGGCACTGAAGCTTTCTTT. J is TRBJ1-1 and V is TRBV19, with 10 bases identical to TRBD1. Germline assignment: CDR1 LNHDA and CDR2 SQIVND (reference sequence). Germline trimming cut 4 bases from V and 4 bases from J; bases unmatched to any gene: 6. This CDR3 has 15 amino acids. The full variable domain, rest sourced from reference TRBV19 and TRBJ1-1, is DGGITQSPKYLFRKEGQNVTLSCEQNLNHDAMYWYRQDPGQGLRLIYYSQIVNDFQKGDIAEGYSVSREKKESFPLTVTSAQKNPTAFYLCASSTQTGGGTEAFFGQGTRLTVV.

CDR3 coding DNA: TGTGCCAGCAGCTTATCCCCTCTTATGAACACTGAAGCTTTCTTT. Protein product: CASSLSPLMNTEAFF. V usage is TRBV7-3 and J usage is TRBJ1-1; D remains ambiguous. V was cut by 2 bases and J by 0 bases, with 10 bases left in between. Germline lookup yields CDR1 SGHTA and CDR2 FQGTGA. The CDR3 contains 15 residues.

This clone was recorded a few times. This chain joins TRBV4-1 and TRBJ1-1, with D possibly matching TRBD1 (5 bases). The germline CDR1 and CDR2 sequences are MGHRA and YSYEKL. The CDR3 is 14 residues long. With 2 bases removed from V and 3 bases from J, the gap between germline ends came to 10 bases. CDR3 in DNA: TGCGCCAGCAGCCAATTCCCAGGGTACACTGAAGCTTTCTTT. Its protein is CASSQFPGYTEAFF.

CDR3 sequence (DNA): TGTGCCAGCAGCTCCGACAGTGGAGACTCTGGAAACACCATATATTTT. Its protein is CASSSDSGDSGNTIYF. The chain has TRBV7-8 and TRBJ1-3; a weak D match, TRBD1 (5 bases). Trimming removed 4 bases at V and 0 bases at J, with 13 bases between. Germline lookup yields CDR1 SGHVS and CDR2 FQNEAQ. The CDR3 length is 16 residues.

This chain joins TRBV6-6 and TRBJ2-2, with D perhaps matching TRBD1 (6 bases). There are 14 residues in the CDR3. V lost 4 bases to trimming and J lost 4 bases, with 10 bases between them. The germline V gene has CDR1 MNHNY and CDR2 SVGAGI (reference sequence). The CDR3 DNA follows: TGTGCCAGCAGTTTACAGGGTTTCACCGGGGAGCTGTTTTTT. Translation gives CASSLQGFTGELFF.

V is TRBV27 and J is TRBJ1-6, with a weak D call TRBD1 (5 bases). Trimming stripped 4 bases from V and 8 bases from J, with 12 bases between. The CDR3 covers 14 residues. CDR1 and CDR2 (germline): MNHEY, SMNVEV (reference sequence). CDR3 coding DNA: TGTGCCAGCAGTTATTGGGGGAGAGATTCACCCCTCCACTTT. Its protein product is CASSYWGRDSPLHF.

V usage is TRBV28 and J usage is TRBJ2-5, with 14 bases identical to TRBD2. Germline CDR1 reads MDHEN; CDR2 reads SYDVKM. V shed 1 base and J 4 bases; nucleotides not matched to a gene: 11. This CDR3 region has 19 residues. The CDR3 DNA follows: TGTGCCAGCAGTTTATCCTTGGGGACTAGCGGGAGCTGGGGAGAGACCCAGTACTTC. The encoded protein is CASSLSLGTSGSWGETQYF.

V and J are TRBV28 and TRBJ2-3; D is ambiguous. V was pared by 5 bases and J by 0 bases, with 12 bases between. Per germline, CDR1 MDHEN and CDR2 SYDVKM. The CDR3 has 15 residues. Here the CDR3 DNA reads TGTGCCAGCAGTGTCTGGTCGGTTAGCACAGATACGCAGTATTTT. It translates to CASSVWSVSTDTQYF.

This sequence joins TRBV30 and TRBJ2-3; TRBD2 matches at 9 bases. The V segment lost 1 base and the J segment 2 bases; nucleotides outside the gene matches: 4. CDR1 is GTSNPN and CDR2 is SVGIG in the germline V gene (reference sequence). This CDR3 comprises 15 residues. CDR3 nucleotide sequence: TGTGCCTGGAGTGGGACTAGCGACTACACAGATACGCAGTATTTT. This codes for CAWSGTSDYTDTQYF. The entire variable domain, with the rest obtained from reference TRBV30 and TRBJ2-3, is as follows: SQTIHQWPATLVQPVGSPLSLECTVEGTSNPNLYWYRQAAGRGLQLLFYSVGIGQISSEVPQNLSASRPQDRQFILSSKKLLLSDSGFYLCAWSGTSDYTDTQYFGPGTRLTVL.

The chain uses TRBV6-5 and TRBJ2-7; D gene unclear. The CDR3 has 14 amino acids. The germline V gene has CDR1 MNHEY and CDR2 SVGAGI. Trimming pared 0 bases from V and 6 bases from J, leaving 12 bases between. The DNA for the CDR3 is TGTGCCAGCAGTTACTCCCCTGGCAGCCGCGAGCAGTACTTC. It translates to CASSYSPGSREQYF.

The V call is TRBV19, the J call TRBJ2-7, with D perhaps matching TRBD1 (5 bases). With 1 base removed from V and 0 bases from J, the gap between germline ends came to 7 bases. This CDR3 contains 14 residues. CDR1 and CDR2 from the germline V gene are LNHDA and SQIVND (reference sequence). The CDR3 spells CASSIGTSSYEQYF. CDR3 in DNA: TGTGCCAGTAGTATAGGGACATCCTCCTACGAGCAGTACTTC.

This sequence joins TRBV19 and TRBJ1-2, with 8 nucleotides matching TRBD1. CDR1 LNHDA and CDR2 SQIVND come from the germline V gene (reference sequence). V lost 3 bases, J lost 2 bases, and 5 bases stayed unmatched. This CDR3 is 15 amino acids long. The DNA of the CDR3 is TGTGCCAGTAGTATTCCGACAGGGGAAAACTATGGCTACACCTTC. It yields the protein CASSIPTGENYGYTF.

Only a few counts were recorded for this clone. V usage is TRBV11-2 and J usage is TRBJ2-5; 8 nucleotides match TRBD2. Germline V gene data show CDR1 as SGHAT and CDR2 as FQNNGV. V lost 5 bases to trimming and J lost 2 bases; unmatched junction nucleotides: 4. CDR3 length: 14 amino acids. Here the CDR3 DNA reads TGTGCCAGCAGCACCGAGCGGGAGCAAGAGACCCAGTACTTC. Its protein is CASSTEREQETQYF.

The J gene is TRBJ2-7, the V gene TRBV5-1, with TRBD2 matching 8 bases. CDR1 is SGHRS, CDR2 YFSETQ, per germline. The CDR3 totals 15 residues. The V and J ends lost 0 bases and 0 bases, in that order; junction bases with no gene match: 2. The CDR3 spells CASSLAAGGSYEQYF. The CDR3 bases are TGCGCCAGCAGCTTGGCGGCGGGAGGCTCCTACGAGCAGTACTTC.

The chain uses TRBV18 and TRBJ2-2; a possible D gene is TRBD2 (5 bases). The ends were cut back, 1 base at V and 8 bases at J, with 8 bases in the middle. The CDR3 has 13 residues. Germline V gene data show CDR1 as KGHSH and CDR2 as LQKENI. The CDR3 coding sequence is TGTGCCAGCTCACCACAACGGGATGGGGAGCTGTTTTTT. Amino acid sequence: CASSPQRDGELFF.

The chain combines TRBV7-9 with TRBJ2-1, with 7 positions matching TRBD2. Germline CDR1 is SEHNR and CDR2 is FQNEAQ (reference sequence). V lost 1 base and J lost 5; bases outside the gene matches: 8. The CDR3 totals 16 residues. The CDR3 coding sequence is TGTGCCAGCAGCTTAGTTTGGGCGGGAGCCCACAATGAGCAGTTCTTC. It encodes CASSLVWAGAHNEQFF.

This chain links TRBV11-3 with TRBJ2-7; D possibly corresponds to TRBD1 (6 bases). Trimming stripped 4 bases from V and 0 bases from J, with 7 bases between. This CDR3 comprises 13 residues. Germline-derived CDR1 and CDR2 are SGHNT and YENEEA. For the CDR3, the DNA is TGTGCCAGCAGCTCGACAGGCTCCTACGAGCAGTACTTC. Translated, it gives CASSSTGSYEQYF.

The rearrangement links TRBV7-6 to TRBJ1-5, with TRBD1 matching over 11 bases. With 0 bases clipped from V and 11 bases from J, the junction kept 9 bases outside the gene matches. The germline V gene has CDR1 SGHVS and CDR2 FNYEAQ. The CDR3 totals 16 residues. CDR3 coding DNA: TGTGCCAGCAGCTTAGCCCTTCCGGGACAGGGGGAAGCCCAGCATTTT. Amino acid sequence: CASSLALPGQGEAQHF.

The V and J genes are TRBV2 and TRBJ2-1, with a possible D match to TRBD2 (5 bases). The length of the CDR3 is 14 residues. V was trimmed by 7 bases and J by 3 bases, leaving 13 bases between them. Germline values: CDR1 SNHLY, CDR2 FYNNEI. The CDR3 reads CASKTTQNYNEQFF. CDR3 coding DNA: TGTGCCAGCAAGACTACACAAAACTACAATGAGCAGTTCTTC.

The genes are TRBV5-1 and TRBJ2-7; 11 positions agree with TRBD1. This CDR3 region has 14 residues. With 2 bases clipped from V and 3 bases from J, the junction kept 1 base outside the gene matches. Germline values: CDR1 SGHRS, CDR2 YFSETQ. The CDR3 reads CASSLGTGGYEQYF. Written as DNA, the CDR3 is TGCGCCAGCAGCTTAGGGACAGGGGGCTACGAGCAGTACTTC.

The rearrangement joins TRBV6-4 to TRBJ2-7; TRBD1 agrees at 9 bases. The V gene end was trimmed by 5 bases and the J gene end by 12 bases; junction bases not matched to a gene: 8. The CDR3 covers 12 residues. Germline V CDR1 and CDR2: MRHNA, SNTAGT. CDR3 in DNA: TGTGCCAGCAGTCCGAGGACAGGGGAGGCGTACTTC. This translates into CASSPRTGEAYF.

This rearrangement joins TRBV7-9 to TRBJ2-7; D is ambiguous. Trimming took 5 bases from V and 3 from J, leaving 11 bases between them. Germline values: CDR1 SEHNR, CDR2 FQNEAQ (reference sequence). The CDR3 contains 13 residues. The DNA of the CDR3 is TGTGCCAGCAGCCAGGCCCAAATCTACGAGCAGTACTTC. It translates to CASSQAQIYEQYF.

The chain's CDR3 is CASSSQRDTEAFF. CDR3 DNA: TGTGCCAGCAGCTCACAGCGGGACACTGAAGCTTTCTTT. The chain joins TRBV7-3 to TRBJ1-1; D is ambiguous. The germline CDR1 and CDR2 sequences are SGHTA and FQGTGA. CDR3 length: 13 residues. V was pared by 4 bases and J by 3 bases, with 9 bases between.

The chain has TRBV7-9 and TRBJ1-1, with TRBD1 matching over 9 bases. The ends lost 4 bases at V and 0 bases at J; junction bases unmatched: 12. The CDR3 is 18 residues long. CDR1 is SEHNR, CDR2 FQNEAQ, per germline (reference sequence). CDR3 in DNA: TGTGCCAGCAGCTCACCGGGACAGGGAGTGGGCATGAACACTGAAGCTTTCTTT. Its translation is CASSSPGQGVGMNTEAFF.

This clone has just one count. The V and J genes are TRBV5-6 and TRBJ2-2; D remains ambiguous. Germline assignment: CDR1 SGHDT and CDR2 YYEEEE. The V gene lost 1 base and the J gene lost 2 bases, with 0 bases spanning the gap. This CDR3 is built from 12 residues. Here the CDR3 reads CASSLNTGELFF. The CDR3 DNA reads as TGTGCCAGCAGCTTGAACACCGGGGAGCTGTTTTTT.